The 2 T cell receptor beta chains presented below share a single source sample, sequenced in a study of blood T cells in healthy people across ages. Using a J-beta primer mix together with a sample-barcoded 5' primer, a second PCR was run for roughly 6 to 11 cycles. TCRdb re-derived calls from the 5' RACE reads in MiXCR, one entry per CDR3 protein. In the table there are about a million distinct CDR3 sequences, roughly 51% of which are singletons. The specimen was blood. All receptors come from a woman aged 60 to 75 in good health.

The CDR3 reads CASSQPQGAGGRETQYF. In DNA, the CDR3 is TGTGCCAGCAGCCAACCCCAGGGAGCGGGAGGACGGGAGACCCAGTACTTC. The chain has TRBV3-1 and TRBJ2-5; 9 nucleotides line up with TRBD2. V shed 2 bases, J shed 5 bases, and the junction held 12 bases outside the gene matches. Germline lookup yields CDR1 LGHDT and CDR2 YNNKEL (reference sequence). This CDR3 has 17 amino acids.

J is TRBJ2-1 and V is TRBV4-2, with D perhaps TRBD1 or TRBD2 (5 bases each). Germline V gives CDR1 LGHNA, CDR2 YNFKEQ. This CDR3 comprises 16 residues. Trimming removed 0 bases from V and 4 bases from J, with 13 bases in between. The CDR3 coding sequence is TGTGCCAGCAGCCAAGATAACCAGGGAGCTTACAATGAGCAGTTCTTC. As protein: CASSQDNQGAYNEQFF.